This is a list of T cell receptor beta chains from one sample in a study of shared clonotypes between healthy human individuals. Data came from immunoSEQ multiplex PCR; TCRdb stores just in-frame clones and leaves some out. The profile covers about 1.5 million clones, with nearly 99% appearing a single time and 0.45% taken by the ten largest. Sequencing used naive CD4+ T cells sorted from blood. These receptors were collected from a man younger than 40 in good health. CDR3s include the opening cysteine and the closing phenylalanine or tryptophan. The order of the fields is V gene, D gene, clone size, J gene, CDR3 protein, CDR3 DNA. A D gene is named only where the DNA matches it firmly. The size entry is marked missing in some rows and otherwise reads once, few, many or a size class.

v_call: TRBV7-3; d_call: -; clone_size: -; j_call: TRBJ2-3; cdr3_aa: CASSFGGASTDTQYF; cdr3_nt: TGTGCCAGCAGCTTCGGCGGGGCTAGCACAGATACGCAGTATTTT
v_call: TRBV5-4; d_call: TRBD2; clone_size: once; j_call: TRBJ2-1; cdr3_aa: CASSVAGRFYNEQFF; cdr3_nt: TGTGCCAGCAGTGTGGCCGGGAGGTTTTACAATGAGCAGTTCTTC
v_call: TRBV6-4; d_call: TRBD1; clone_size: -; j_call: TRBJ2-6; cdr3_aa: CASSREKDRLSGANVLTF; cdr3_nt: TGTGCCAGCAGTAGAGAGAAGGACAGGCTCTCTGGGGCCAACGTCCTGACTTTC
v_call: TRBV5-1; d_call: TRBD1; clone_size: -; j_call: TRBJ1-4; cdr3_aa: CASSRQGRTATNEKLFF; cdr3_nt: TGCGCCAGCAGCCGACAGGGGCGAACTGCAACTAATGAAAAACTGTTTTTT
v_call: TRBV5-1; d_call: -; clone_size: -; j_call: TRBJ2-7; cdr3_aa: CASSLVTSASSYEQYF; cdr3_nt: TGCGCCAGCAGCTTGGTGACAAGCGCTAGCTCCTACGAGCAGTACTTC
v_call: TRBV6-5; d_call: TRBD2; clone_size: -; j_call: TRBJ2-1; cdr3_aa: CASSYTTSGHYNEQFF; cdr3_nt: TGTGCCAGCAGTTACACGACTAGCGGACATTACAATGAGCAGTTCTTC
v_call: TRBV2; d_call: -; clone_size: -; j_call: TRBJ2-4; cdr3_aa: CASRLSLAKNIQYF; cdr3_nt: TGTGCCAGCAGGTTATCTCTAGCCAAAAACATTCAGTACTTC
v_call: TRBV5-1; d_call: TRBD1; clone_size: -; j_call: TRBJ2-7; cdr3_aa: CASSLAQGDTLAYEQYF; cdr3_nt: TGCGCCAGCAGCTTGGCGCAGGGGGACACTCTCGCCTACGAGCAGTACTTC
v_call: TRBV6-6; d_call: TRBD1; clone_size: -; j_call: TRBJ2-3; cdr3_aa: CASSRQGAADTQYF; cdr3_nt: TGTGCCAGCAGTCGACAGGGGGCGGCAGATACGCAGTATTTT
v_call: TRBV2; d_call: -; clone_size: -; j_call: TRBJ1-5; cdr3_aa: CASSEQGPSNQPQHF; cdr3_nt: TGTGCCAGCAGTGAACAGGGGCCAAGCAATCAGCCCCAGCATTTT
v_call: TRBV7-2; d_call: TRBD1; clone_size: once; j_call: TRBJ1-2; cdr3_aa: CASSIFSGTGVTGYTF; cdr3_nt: TGTGCCAGCAGCATATTTTCCGGGACAGGGGTTACGGGCTACACCTTC
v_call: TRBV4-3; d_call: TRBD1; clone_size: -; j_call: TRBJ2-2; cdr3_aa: CASSQATGGANTGELFF; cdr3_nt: TGCGCCAGCAGCCAGGCTACAGGGGGCGCGAACACCGGGGAGCTGTTTTTT
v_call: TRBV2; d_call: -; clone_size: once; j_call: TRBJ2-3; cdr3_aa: CASSIDSPRTDTQYF; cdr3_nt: TGTGCCAGCAGCATCGACAGCCCCCGCACAGATACGCAGTATTTT
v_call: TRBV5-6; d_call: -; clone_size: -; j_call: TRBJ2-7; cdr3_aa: CASSLRPGVDYEQYF; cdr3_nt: TGTGCCAGCAGTCTGAGACCAGGGGTAGACTACGAGCAGTACTTC
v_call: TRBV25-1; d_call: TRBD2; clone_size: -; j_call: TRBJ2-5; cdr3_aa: CASTPSGGGTQYF; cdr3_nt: TGTGCCAGCACACCGAGCGGGGGTGGGACCCAGTACTTC
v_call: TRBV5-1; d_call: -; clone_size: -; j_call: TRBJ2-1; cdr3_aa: CASSSLQAREQFF; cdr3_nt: TGCGCCAGCAGCTCCCTCCAGGCCCGAGAGCAGTTCTTC
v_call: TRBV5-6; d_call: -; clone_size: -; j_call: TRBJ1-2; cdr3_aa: CASWLGISGIYGYTF; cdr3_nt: TGTGCCTCGTGGTTGGGCATCTCGGGCATCTATGGCTACACCTTC
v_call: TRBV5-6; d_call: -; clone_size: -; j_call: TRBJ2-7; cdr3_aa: CASTAGTGTYEQYF; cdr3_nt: TGTGCCAGCACTGCGGGCACAGGAACCTACGAGCAGTACTTC
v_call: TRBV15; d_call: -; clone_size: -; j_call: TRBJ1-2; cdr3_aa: CATSRGSGLYGYTF; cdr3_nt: TGTGCCACCAGCAGGGGTTCAGGGCTCTATGGCTACACCTTC
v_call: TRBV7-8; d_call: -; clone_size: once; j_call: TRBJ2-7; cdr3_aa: CASSLETGALYEQYF; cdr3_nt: TGTGCCAGCAGCTTAGAAACGGGAGCCCTTTACGAGCAGTACTTC
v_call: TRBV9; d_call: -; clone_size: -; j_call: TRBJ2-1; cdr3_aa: CASSVGIGRISYNEQFF; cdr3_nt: TGTGCCAGCAGCGTAGGTATAGGGAGGATCTCCTACAATGAGCAGTTCTTC
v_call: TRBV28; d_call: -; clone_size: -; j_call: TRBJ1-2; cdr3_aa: CASSFRANYGYTF; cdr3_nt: TGTGCCAGCAGTTTTAGGGCTAACTATGGCTACACCTTC
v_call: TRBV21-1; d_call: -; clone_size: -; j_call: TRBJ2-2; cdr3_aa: CASSKAVQTGELFF; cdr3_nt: TGTGCCAGCAGCAAAGCCGTCCAGACCGGGGAGCTGTTTTTT
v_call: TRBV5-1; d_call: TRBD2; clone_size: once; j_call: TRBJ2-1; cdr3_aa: CASTGLAGAYNEQFF; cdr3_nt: TGCGCCAGCACGGGGCTAGCGGGCGCCTACAATGAGCAGTTCTTC
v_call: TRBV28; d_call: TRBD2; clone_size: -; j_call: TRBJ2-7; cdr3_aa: CASIPSLAGPFYEQYF; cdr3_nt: TGTGCCAGCATCCCATCCCTAGCGGGTCCCTTCTACGAGCAGTACTTC
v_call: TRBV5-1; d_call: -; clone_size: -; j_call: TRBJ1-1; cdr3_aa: CASRATGFTNTEAFF; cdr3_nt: TGCGCCAGCAGGGCAACAGGGTTTACGAACACTGAAGCTTTCTTT
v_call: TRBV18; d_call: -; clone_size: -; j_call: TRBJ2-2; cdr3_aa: CASSPLQNTGELFF; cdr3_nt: TGTGCCAGCTCACCTCTCCAGAACACCGGGGAGCTGTTTTTT
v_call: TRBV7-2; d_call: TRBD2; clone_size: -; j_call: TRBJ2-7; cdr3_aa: CASSPGISGRRGRTYEQYF; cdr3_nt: TGTGCCAGCAGCCCCGGGATTAGCGGGAGAAGGGGTCGGACCTACGAGCAGTACTTC
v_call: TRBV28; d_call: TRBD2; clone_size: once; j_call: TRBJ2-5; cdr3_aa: CASTRLAIETQYF; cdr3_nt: TGTGCCAGCACCCGACTAGCTATAGAGACCCAGTACTTC
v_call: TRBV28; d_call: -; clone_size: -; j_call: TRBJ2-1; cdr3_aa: CASSSYYNEQFF; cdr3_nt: TGTGCCAGCAGTTCCTATTACAATGAGCAGTTCTTC
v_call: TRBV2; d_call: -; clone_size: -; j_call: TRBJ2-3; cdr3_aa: CASSESGITDTQYF; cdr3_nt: TGTGCCAGCAGTGAGTCGGGTATCACAGATACGCAGTATTTT
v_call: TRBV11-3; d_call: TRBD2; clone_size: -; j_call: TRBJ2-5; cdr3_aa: CASSLDGRGKETQYF; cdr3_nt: TGTGCCAGCAGCTTAGACGGGAGGGGGAAAGAGACCCAGTACTTC
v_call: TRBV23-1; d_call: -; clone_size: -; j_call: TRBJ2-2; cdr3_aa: CASSHHPFGRRNTGELFF; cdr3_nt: TGCGCCAGCAGTCATCACCCCTTTGGCAGGAGGAACACCGGGGAGCTGTTTTTT
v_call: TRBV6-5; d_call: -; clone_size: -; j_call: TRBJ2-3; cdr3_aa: CASSYVASADTQYF; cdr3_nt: TGTGCCAGCAGTTACGTCGCTAGCGCAGATACGCAGTATTTT
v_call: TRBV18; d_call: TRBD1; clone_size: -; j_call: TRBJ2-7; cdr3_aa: CASSREGAGYEQYF; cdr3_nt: TGTGCCAGCTCCCGTGAGGGGGCGGGCTACGAGCAGTACTTC
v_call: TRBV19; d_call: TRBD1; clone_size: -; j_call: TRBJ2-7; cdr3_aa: CASSIGGQGGSYEQYF; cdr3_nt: TGTGCCAGTAGTATCGGGGGACAGGGGGGCTCCTACGAGCAGTACTTC
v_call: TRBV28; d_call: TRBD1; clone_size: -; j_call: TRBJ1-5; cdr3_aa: CASSPITGGEQPQHF; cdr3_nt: TGTGCCAGCAGTCCCATCACAGGGGGAGAGCAGCCCCAGCATTTT
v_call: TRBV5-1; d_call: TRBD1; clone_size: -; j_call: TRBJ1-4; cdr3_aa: CASWGDRDEKLFF; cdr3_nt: TGCGCCAGCTGGGGGGACAGGGATGAAAAACTGTTTTTT
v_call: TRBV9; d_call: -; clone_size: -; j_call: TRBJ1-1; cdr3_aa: CASSATTMNTEAFF; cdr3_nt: TGTGCCAGCAGCGCCACTACAATGAACACTGAAGCTTTCTTT
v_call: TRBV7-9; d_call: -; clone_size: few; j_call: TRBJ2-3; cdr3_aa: CASSISLGSDTQYF; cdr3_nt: TGTGCCAGCTCGATTAGTTTAGGGTCCGATACGCAGTATTTT
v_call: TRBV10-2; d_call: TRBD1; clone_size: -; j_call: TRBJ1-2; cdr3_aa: CASRDLGTGGFYGYTF; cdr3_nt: TGCGCCAGCAGGGATCTCGGGACAGGGGGCTTCTATGGCTACACCTTC
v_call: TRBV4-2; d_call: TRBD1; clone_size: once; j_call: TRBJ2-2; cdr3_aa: CASSQGPWDREGGELFF; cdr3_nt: TGTGCCAGCAGCCAAGGCCCGTGGGACAGGGAGGGCGGGGAGCTGTTTTTT
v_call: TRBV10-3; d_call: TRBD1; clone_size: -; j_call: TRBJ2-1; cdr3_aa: CAIRPGQGNPGSSYNEQFF; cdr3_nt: TGTGCCATCAGACCGGGACAGGGGAATCCGGGGAGCTCCTACAATGAGCAGTTCTTC
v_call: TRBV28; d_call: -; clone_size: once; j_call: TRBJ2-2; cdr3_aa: CASSLTTVTHTGELFF; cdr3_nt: TGTGCCAGCAGTTTAACTACAGTCACTCACACCGGGGAGCTGTTTTTT
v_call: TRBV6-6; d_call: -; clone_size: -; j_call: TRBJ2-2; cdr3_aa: CASRHPRGATGELFF; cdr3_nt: TGTGCCAGCAGGCACCCCCGGGGAGCCACCGGGGAGCTGTTTTTT